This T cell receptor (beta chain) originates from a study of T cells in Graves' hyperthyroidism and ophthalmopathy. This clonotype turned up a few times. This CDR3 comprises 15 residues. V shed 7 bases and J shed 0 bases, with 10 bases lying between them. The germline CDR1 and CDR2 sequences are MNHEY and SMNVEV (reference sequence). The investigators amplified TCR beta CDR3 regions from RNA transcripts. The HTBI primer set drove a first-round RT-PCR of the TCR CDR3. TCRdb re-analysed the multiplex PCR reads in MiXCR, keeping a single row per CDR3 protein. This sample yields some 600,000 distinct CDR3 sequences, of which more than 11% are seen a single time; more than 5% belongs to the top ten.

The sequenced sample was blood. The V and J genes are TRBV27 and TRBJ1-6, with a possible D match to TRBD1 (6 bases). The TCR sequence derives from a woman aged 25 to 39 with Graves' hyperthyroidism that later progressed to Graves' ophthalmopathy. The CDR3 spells CASTLGGSYNSPLHF. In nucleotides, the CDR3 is TGTGCCAGCACCCTAGGGGGCTCCTATAATTCACCCCTCCACTTT.